The next 2 T cell receptor beta chains were all read from a single sample in a study of shared clonotypes between healthy human individuals. Assay used: immunoSEQ multiplex PCR; TCRdb lists only in-frame clones, some missing. The sample lists a few million clones, 93% occurring once. Naive CD8 cells lacked CD45RO, underwent positive selection for CCR7 and left out terminally differentiated effector memory CD45RA+ cells. The sequenced sample consisted of naive CD8+ T cells from PBMCs. All receptors derive from a man aged 18 to 30 in good health. Some clones in this sample may be carry-over from other donors' samples.

The chain employs TRBV25-1 and TRBJ2-3; 10 bases line up with TRBD2. Germline trimming cut 8 bases from V and 3 bases from J; bases unmatched to any gene: 11. Germline CDR1 and CDR2: MGHDK and SYGVNS. This CDR3 is built from 16 residues. The CDR3 reads CASPPRSGRATDTQYF. The CDR3 DNA is TGTGCCAGCCCTCCGAGAAGCGGGAGGGCGACAGATACGCAGTATTTT.

The genes are TRBV11-3 and TRBJ2-7; D gene ambiguous. The V end lost 0 bases, the J end lost 4 bases, and 4 bases lay between the germline ends. Germline-derived CDR1 and CDR2 are SGHNT and YENEEA. This CDR3 spans 12 amino acids. Here the CDR3 reads CASSLDLYEQYF. The DNA of the CDR3 is TGTGCCAGCAGCTTAGACCTTTACGAGCAGTACTTC.